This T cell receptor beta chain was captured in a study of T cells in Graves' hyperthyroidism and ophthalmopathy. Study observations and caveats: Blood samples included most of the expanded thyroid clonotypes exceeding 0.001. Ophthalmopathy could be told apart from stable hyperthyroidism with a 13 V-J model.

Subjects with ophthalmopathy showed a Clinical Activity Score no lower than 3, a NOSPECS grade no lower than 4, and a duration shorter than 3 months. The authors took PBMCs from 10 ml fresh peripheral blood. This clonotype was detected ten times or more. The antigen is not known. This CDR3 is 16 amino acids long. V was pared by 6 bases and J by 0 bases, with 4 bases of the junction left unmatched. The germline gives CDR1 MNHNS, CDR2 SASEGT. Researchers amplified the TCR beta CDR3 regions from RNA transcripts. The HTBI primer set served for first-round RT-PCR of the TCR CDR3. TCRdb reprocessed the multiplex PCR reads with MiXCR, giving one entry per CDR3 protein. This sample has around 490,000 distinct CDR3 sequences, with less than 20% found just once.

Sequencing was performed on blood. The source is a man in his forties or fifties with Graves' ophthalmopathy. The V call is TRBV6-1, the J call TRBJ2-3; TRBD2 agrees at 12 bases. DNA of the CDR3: TGTGCCAGCAGGACTAGCGGGGGCTTTAGCACAGATACGCAGTATTTT. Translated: CASRTSGGFSTDTQYF.